This TCR beta chain derives from a study of cytomegalovirus exposure and HLA in healthy donors. Profiled with immunoSEQ multiplex PCR; TCRdb holds only in-frame clones, not every one. The sample yields over 110,000 clones, 84% seen once. Trimming took 0 bases from V and 7 from J; bases not matched to a gene: 8. This CDR3 is built from 15 residues. CDR1 is LNHNV, CDR2 YYDKDF, per germline (reference sequence). About this clone: Its antigen remains unidentified.

Whole-study results and caveats: TCR beta chains numbering under 200 were designated cytomegalovirus-associated. Usually a TCR sequence was rare, but some public TCRs were found in many donors. One later analysis, an examination of the 90 to 150 validation repertoires, found that first-cohort TCR clusters tended to co-occur in them. Per published reports, the classifier diagnosed cytomegalovirus status with high specificity and sensitivity.

The chain joins TRBV15 to TRBJ2-7; 8 positions agree with TRBD1. The TCR was taken from a woman between 25 and 40 years old in good health and CMV-seronegative. Material for sequencing was PBMCs. This chain's CDR3 is CATSRDKTGVGEQYF. In DNA, the CDR3 is TGTGCCACCAGCAGAGATAAGACAGGGGTAGGAGAGCAGTACTTC.